These T cell receptor beta chains were read from a single sample in a study of cytomegalovirus exposure and HLA in healthy donors. Sequencing used immunoSEQ multiplex PCR; TCRdb keeps in-frame clones, though not all of them. This table holds tens of thousands of clones, approximately 80% found once. Sequenced sample: PBMCs. The receptors here all came from a man younger than 45 in good health and CMV-seronegative. CDR3s include the opening cysteine and the closing phenylalanine or tryptophan. Fields, in order: V gene, clone size, D gene, J gene, CDR3 DNA, CDR3 protein. D genes are given only for firm matches. Clone size, where shown, is once, few, many, or a class for clones that have expanded.

>TRBV7-9|.|.|TRBJ2-7
TGTGCCAGCAGCTTAGTTTCGGGCAGGGTAGGCGAGCAGTACTTC
CASSLVSGRVGEQYF
>TRBV7-9|.|.|TRBJ1-2
TGTGCCAGCAGCTTAGGAGGAGGGCTCGGGGCTCAGGGTCTCTATGGCTACACCTTC
CASSLGGGLGAQGLYGYTF
>TRBV6-5|.|TRBD1|TRBJ2-7
TGTGCCAGCAGTTTCCCCCCCGGGACAGGGATCTACGAGCAGTACTTC
CASSFPPGTGIYEQYF
>TRBV11-2|.|.|TRBJ2-7
TGTGCCAGCAGCCTCATTGCGGGGCGCGGTGGGGATCCGTACTTC
CASSLIAGRGGDPYF
>TRBV6-5|.|TRBD2|TRBJ2-3
TGTGCCAGCAGCTCGGGACTAGCAAGGGGGGATACGCAGTATTTT
CASSSGLARGDTQYF
>TRBV6-1|.|TRBD1|TRBJ1-2
TGTGCCAGCAGTGAGGGAGCCAGGGGGAATGGCTACACCTTC
CASSEGARGNGYTF
>TRBV5-1|.|.|TRBJ1-6
TGCGCCAGCAGCTGGGCTGAACAGGGAGATAATTCACCCCTCCACTTT
CASSWAEQGDNSPLHF
>TRBV5-4|once|TRBD1|TRBJ2-3
TGTGCCAGCAGCAGGGACAGTGCTAGCACAGATACGCAGTATTTT
CASSRDSASTDTQYF
>TRBV7-9|.|.|TRBJ1-2
TGTGCCAGCAGCTTAGACAGCTATGGCTACACCTTC
CASSLDSYGYTF
>TRBV27|.|.|TRBJ2-1
TGTGCCAGCAGTTTACGGCAGCAAGGGGCTTTGGGCGGAAGGGTAAATGAGCAGTTCTTC
CASSLRQQGALGGRVNEQFF
>TRBV5-1|.|TRBD1|TRBJ2-7
TGCGCCAGCAGCCAGGGACAGGGCACGGACGAGCAGTACTTC
CASSQGQGTDEQYF
>TRBV5-1|once|.|TRBJ1-1
TGCGCCAGCAGCTTGGGCAGTCAGGGGAACACTGAAGCTTTCTTT
CASSLGSQGNTEAFF
>TRBV14|.|.|TRBJ2-2
TGTGCCAGCAGCCTTATCCCGGACAGATACACCGGGGAGCTGTTTTTT
CASSLIPDRYTGELFF
>TRBV10-3|few|TRBD1|TRBJ1-2
TGTGCCATCGGGGACAGGGGGAACGATGACTATGGCTACACCTTC
CAIGDRGNDDYGYTF
>TRBV6-5|.|TRBD2|TRBJ2-7
TGTGCCAGCAGTTACTCCCTAGCGGGGGCCTACGAGCAGTACTTC
CASSYSLAGAYEQYF
>TRBV25-1|.|.|TRBJ1-2
TGTGCCAGCAGTGGCGGCGCTAACTATGGCTACACCTTC
CASSGGANYGYTF
>TRBV7-2|.|TRBD1|TRBJ2-7
TGTGCCAGCAGCCCCGGGGACAGGGGGCACTACGAGCAGTACTTC
CASSPGDRGHYEQYF
>TRBV18|.|TRBD1|TRBJ1-6
TGTGCCAGCTCACCGGGACAGGGGGCATTTAATTCACCCCTCCACTTT
CASSPGQGAFNSPLHF
>TRBV4-3|.|.|TRBJ2-2
TGCGCCAGCAGCCAAGGTGTTGCAGCGAACACCGGGGAGCTGTTTTTT
CASSQGVAANTGELFF
>TRBV7-2|once|.|TRBJ2-5
TGTGCCAGCAGCTTACGACAGGCCCAAGAGACCCAGTACTTC
CASSLRQAQETQYF
>TRBV18|.|TRBD1|TRBJ2-6
TGTGCCAGCTCACCACGGGGACAGGGGGCCTCGGGGGCCAACGTCCTGACTTTC
CASSPRGQGASGANVLTF
>TRBV7-7|.|.|TRBJ2-7
TGTGCTAGCAGCTTACAGGATTCCTACGAGCAGTACTTC
CASSLQDSYEQYF
>TRBV6-1|.|.|TRBJ1-3
TGTGCCAGCAGTGAAGTTAGGTCCTCGGGAGGAAACACCATATATTTT
CASSEVRSSGGNTIYF
>TRBV5-1|.|.|TRBJ1-1
TGCGCCAGCAGCTTGGACACCACGCGGGGTGAAGCTTTCTTT
CASSLDTTRGEAFF
>TRBV6-5|.|TRBD2|TRBJ2-1
TGTGCCAGCAGATTTAAGCGGGGCTATTACAATGAGCAGTTCTTC
CASRFKRGYYNEQFF
>TRBV18|.|TRBD2|TRBJ2-5
TGTGCCAGCTCACCACAGCGGGAGTGGGAGACCCAGTACTTC
CASSPQREWETQYF
>TRBV28|.|TRBD2|TRBJ2-2
TGTGCCAGCAGTTCCACGACTAGCGGGAGTTTATGGGAGCTGTTTTTT
CASSSTTSGSLWELFF
>TRBV27|.|TRBD2|TRBJ2-7
TGTGCCAGCAGTTTCATCCGCCGACTAGCGGGTCCCTACGAGCAGTACTTC
CASSFIRRLAGPYEQYF
>TRBV7-2|.|.|TRBJ2-6
TGTGCCAGCAGCTTCATACAGGGACCTGGGGCCAACGTCCTGACTTTC
CASSFIQGPGANVLTF
>TRBV11-2|.|TRBD2|TRBJ2-7
TGTGCCAGCAGCGAGGGACTAGGAGTCTACGAGCAGTACTTC
CASSEGLGVYEQYF
>TRBV7-9|few|.|TRBJ1-1
TGTGCCAGCAGCTTAGGGGCCCCAGTTGGGCCTGAAGCTTTCTTT
CASSLGAPVGPEAFF
>TRBV27|.|TRBD1|TRBJ1-2
TGTGCCACGTATCGGGACAGCCCCTATGGCTACACCTTC
CATYRDSPYGYTF
>TRBV19|medium-sized|.|TRBJ2-1
TGTGCCAGTAGTCTCTTTTTCGTCAATGAGCAGTTCTTC
CASSLFFVNEQFF
>TRBV7-8|.|TRBD1|TRBJ1-2
TGTGCCAGCAGCTTCGATAGACAGGGTTATGGCTACACCTTC
CASSFDRQGYGYTF
>TRBV4-3|.|.|TRBJ2-7
TGCGCCAGCAGCCAAGTAGGCAGGGGTCGTCCCTACGAGCAGTACTTC
CASSQVGRGRPYEQYF
>TRBV6-1|.|TRBD1|TRBJ1-6
TGTGCCAGCAGCGCAGACAGGGTTTTCTCACCCCTCCACTTT
CASSADRVFSPLHF
>TRBV28|.|.|TRBJ2-5
TGTGCCAGCAGCCGGGGTGGACAAGAGACCCAGTACTTC
CASSRGGQETQYF
>TRBV5-1|.|TRBD1|TRBJ2-3
TGCGCCAGCAGCGAGGGACAGGGGCTCGTCACAGATACGCAGTATTTT
CASSEGQGLVTDTQYF
>TRBV11-2|.|.|TRBJ1-2
TGTGCCAGCAGCCGCGAGGGGGATGGCTACACCTTC
CASSREGDGYTF
>TRBV19|.|TRBD1|TRBJ1-1
TGTGCCAGTATTCCGGGACAGGGAATAGCGAAAGGGGGGAACACTGAAGCTTTCTTT
CASIPGQGIAKGGNTEAFF
>TRBV4-1|.|TRBD1|TRBJ1-2
TGCGCCAGCAGCCAAGATCCTGGGGACAGGGGTTGGGGCTACACCTTC
CASSQDPGDRGWGYTF
>TRBV11-2|.|TRBD1|TRBJ2-2
TGTGCCAGCAGCCCCTACGGGACAGGGGGAGCGAACACCGGGGAGCTGTTTTTT
CASSPYGTGGANTGELFF
>TRBV9|.|TRBD1|TRBJ1-2
TGTGCCAGCAGCGTCTCGCCCGGGACAGGGAACTATGGCTACACCTTC
CASSVSPGTGNYGYTF
>TRBV28|.|.|TRBJ1-2
TGTGCCAGCAGTTCCCCAGCAGGCTTCTATGGCTACACCTTC
CASSSPAGFYGYTF
>TRBV6-5|.|.|TRBJ1-1
TGTGCCAGCACCCCGAAACAGGGGAACACTGAAGCTTTCTTT
CASTPKQGNTEAFF
>TRBV15|.|TRBD1|TRBJ2-7
TGTGCCACCAGAACCGGGACAGGGGCCGAGCAGTACTTC
CATRTGTGAEQYF
>TRBV28|.|TRBD2|TRBJ2-3
TGTGCCAGCAGTTCAGGCGGGAGGATCGCAGATACGCAGTATTTT
CASSSGGRIADTQYF